This T cell receptor beta chain is drawn from a study of technical replicates of blood from several donors. This CDR3 comprises 14 residues. Germline CDR1 is SGDLS and CDR2 is YYNGEE. Unmatched junction bases numbered 3, after V lost 2 bases and J lost 2 bases. The assay was immunoSEQ multiplex PCR, and TCRdb's table has in-frame clones only and misses some. The data hold 50,000 to 65,000 clones, with over 90% observed a single time. The specimen was PBMCs. The source is a human donor in good health. Some clones in this sample may be carry-over from other donors' samples. The V call is TRBV9, the J call TRBJ2-5, with 7 bases matching TRBD2. The CDR3 spells CASSVSGFQETQYF. CDR3 nucleotides: TGTGCCAGCAGCGTTAGCGGGTTTCAAGAGACCCAGTACTTC.